A single sample gave rise to the 24 T cell receptor beta chains below, sequenced in a study of T cells in Graves' hyperthyroidism and ophthalmopathy. TCR beta CDR3 regions were amplified from RNA. The HTBI primer set drove a first-round RT-PCR of the TCR CDR3. TCRdb independently ran MiXCR on the multiplex PCR reads; one entry per CDR3 protein. The data contain fewer than 650,000 distinct CDR3 sequences, approximately 15% of them singletons. What was sequenced was blood. Source of these receptors: a young woman with Graves' hyperthyroidism that later progressed to Graves' ophthalmopathy.

This clonotype was detected many times. The chain combines TRBV2 with TRBJ2-3, with D possibly TRBD1 on 6 matching bases. V lost 4 bases and J 5 bases, leaving 16 bases between the germline ends. Germline values: CDR1 SNHLY, CDR2 FYNNEI. This CDR3 has 15 residues. The CDR3 DNA is TGTGCCAGCAGTGGGGGGCGGGCCCTGGGAGATACGCAGTATTTT. Translated, it gives CASSGGRALGDTQYF.

This clonotype was recorded many times. The gene calls are TRBV5-5 and TRBJ1-2, with D perhaps matching TRBD1 (5 bases). The CDR3 is 15 amino acids. The V end was cut by 0 bases, the J end by 3 bases, with 12 bases between. The germline V gene has CDR1 SGHKS and CDR2 YYEKEE (reference sequence). The CDR3 sequence: CASSLDGRGYYGYTF. CDR3 in DNA: TGTGCCAGCAGCTTGGACGGGAGGGGTTACTATGGCTACACCTTC.

This chain links TRBV6-5 with TRBJ1-1; D perhaps matches TRBD1 (6 bases). The CDR3 spans 15 residues. V shed 0 bases and J shed 4 bases, with 12 bases lying between them. Germline-derived CDR1 and CDR2 are MNHEY and SVGAGI. The CDR3 loop reads CASSYSVGGITEAFF. The CDR3 DNA reads TGTGCCAGCAGTTACTCGGTGGGGGGCATCACTGAAGCTTTCTTT.

This clonotype was recorded many times. V and J are TRBV7-2 and TRBJ2-4; D gene unclear. The CDR3 spans 14 residues. V was cut by 0 bases and J by 4 bases, with 7 bases left in between. Germline V gene lookup returns CDR1 SGHTA and CDR2 FQGNSA. In nucleotides, the CDR3 is TGTGCCAGCAGCTTAGCGTACCTGAAAAACATTCAGTACTTC. Translating it yields CASSLAYLKNIQYF.

There are many counts of this clonotype. The gene calls are TRBV12-5 and TRBJ2-3; either TRBD1 or TRBD2 may supply D (5 bases each). V lost 7 bases, J lost 0 bases, and 17 bases lay in between. This CDR3 is built from 16 residues. The germline CDR1 and CDR2 sequences are LGHNT and FRNRAP. The CDR3 spells CASAQRRGGSTDTQYF. For the CDR3, the DNA is TGTGCTAGTGCCCAAAGAAGGGGCGGGAGCACAGATACGCAGTATTTT.

This clonotype was counted many times. The rearrangement uses TRBV27 and TRBJ2-1; 7 positions agree with TRBD2. The V segment lost 6 bases and the J segment 9 bases; nucleotides outside the gene matches: 11. Germline V gene sequence: CDR1 MNHEY, CDR2 SMNVEV (reference sequence). CDR3 length: 14 residues. Here the CDR3 DNA reads TGTGCCAGCAGCCCCGAGCGGGAATGGGGTGAGCAGTTCTTC. Protein: CASSPEREWGEQFF.

This clonotype has a count of ten or more. V usage is TRBV6-5 and J usage is TRBJ2-5; D may be TRBD1 or TRBD2 (5 bases each). Germline V gene lookup returns CDR1 MNHEY and CDR2 SVGAGI. This CDR3 region has 13 residues. V lost 0 bases, J lost 9 bases, and 11 bases lay in between. CDR3 coding DNA: TGTGCCAGCAGTTACTCGAACGGGGACCCCCAGTACTTC. Amino acid sequence: CASSYSNGDPQYF.

In this sample, this clonotype turned up many times. This rearrangement joins TRBV10-3 to TRBJ2-5, with no clear D. Germline CDR1 and CDR2: ENHRY and SYGVKD. Trimming cost V 3 bases and J 5 bases, with 13 bases left between them. The CDR3 is 14 amino acids. CDR3 residues: CAISDPKLGETQYF. In nucleotides, the CDR3 is TGTGCCATCAGTGACCCCAAGCTAGGGGAGACCCAGTACTTC.

This clonotype was picked up a small number of times. The genes are TRBV19 and TRBJ2-7; no clear D gene. V dropped 2 bases and J dropped 3 bases, with 8 bases sitting between them. CDR1 and CDR2 (germline): LNHDA, SQIVND (reference sequence). CDR3 length: 13 residues. The DNA of the CDR3 is TGTGCCAGTAGTATACACCAGAACTACGAGCAGTACTTC. Protein sequence: CASSIHQNYEQYF.

V usage is TRBV4-1 and J usage is TRBJ2-2; 8 nucleotides line up with TRBD1. J was trimmed by 7 bases and V by 0 bases; bases with no gene match: 10. Germline values: CDR1 MGHRA, CDR2 YSYEKL. The CDR3 spans 17 residues. The CDR3 protein is CASSQDLAGGMDGELFF. The CDR3, as DNA: TGCGCCAGCAGCCAAGATTTGGCAGGGGGCATGGACGGGGAGCTGTTTTTT.

This rearrangement joins TRBV20-1 to TRBJ2-1, with TRBD2 matching 10 bases. From germline, CDR1 is DFQATT and CDR2 SNEGSKA (reference sequence). V shed 3 bases and J 11 bases; nucleotides not matched to a gene: 16. The CDR3 has 16 residues. The CDR3 is CSASPSSRGLAEKQFF. In DNA, the CDR3 is TGCAGTGCTAGCCCTTCGTCACGAGGACTAGCGGAAAAGCAGTTCTTC.

This clonotype was found many times. CDR3 sequence reads: CASSEIRTANEQFF. The CDR3 nucleotides are TGTGCCAGCAGTGAAATCCGTACCGCGAATGAGCAGTTCTTC. The chain employs TRBV6-1 and TRBJ2-1; D remains unclear. The CDR3 extends over 14 amino acids. Per the germline V gene, CDR1 is MNHNS and CDR2 is SASEGT. Between the trimmed V and J ends, which lost 2 bases and 7 bases, there was a span of 12 bases.

In its sample, this clonotype was seen many times. The V gene is TRBV27, the J gene TRBJ2-5, with D tentatively TRBD2 (5 bases). The germline V gene encodes CDR1 MNHEY and CDR2 SMNVEV (reference sequence). Trimming removed 1 base from V and 2 bases from J, with 11 bases in between. The CDR3 extends over 15 amino acids. The CDR3 DNA reads TGTGCCAGCAGTTTATACCCAGCGGTACAAGAGACCCAGTACTTC. It specifies CASSLYPAVQETQYF.

In its sample, this clonotype was seen many times. This sequence joins TRBV6-1 and TRBJ1-2, with no clear D. The length of the CDR3 is 13 residues. Trimming cost V 5 bases and J 3 bases, with 10 bases left between them. From germline, CDR1 is MNHNS and CDR2 SASEGT. This CDR3 reads CASSKQTYYGYTF. The CDR3 bases are TGTGCCAGCAGTAAACAGACCTACTATGGCTACACCTTC.

This sequence joins TRBV15 and TRBJ1-6; possibly TRBD1 for D (5 bases). This CDR3 region has 13 residues. Trimming cost V 8 bases and J 8 bases, with 13 bases left between them. CDR1 is LNHNV, CDR2 YYDKDF, per germline (reference sequence). CDR3 DNA: TGTGCCACCTCGTCCCAGGGTTATTCACCCCTCCACTTT. Amino acid sequence: CATSSQGYSPLHF.

The chain carries TRBV6-1 and TRBJ2-7; tentatively, D is TRBD1 or TRBD2 (5 bases each). CDR1 is MNHNS and CDR2 is SASEGT in the germline V gene. Trimming removed 5 bases from V and 5 bases from J, with 22 bases in between. The CDR3 has 16 residues. CDR3 residues: CASSSTGSGDRDEQYF. The CDR3 nucleotides read TGTGCCAGCAGTTCGACGGGGTCTGGGGACCGGGACGAGCAGTACTTC.

This clonotype was recorded many times. This chain connects TRBV2 to TRBJ1-2; D perhaps matches TRBD1 (5 bases). V lost 9 bases to trimming and J lost 2 bases, with 16 bases between them. The CDR3 length is 14 residues. Germline V gives CDR1 SNHLY, CDR2 FYNNEI. The CDR3 spells CARTMGGTNYGYTF. The CDR3 DNA is TGTGCCAGGACAATGGGGGGGACGAACTATGGCTACACCTTC.

There are many counts of this clonotype. The rearrangement joins TRBV7-3 to TRBJ2-1; perhaps TRBD2 as D (6 bases). The ends were cut back, 0 bases at V and 2 bases at J, with 8 bases in the middle. The CDR3 has 15 residues. The V gene's germline CDR1 is SGHTA and CDR2 FQGTGA. CDR3 sequence: CASSLTRETYNEQFF. CDR3 sequence (DNA): TGTGCCAGCAGCTTAACGCGGGAAACCTACAATGAGCAGTTCTTC.

This clonotype was seen a handful of times. The V gene is TRBV6-2 or TRBV6-3, the J gene TRBJ1-1; TRBD1 might be the D (6 bases). The length of the CDR3 is 13 residues. V was pared by 0 bases and J by 10 bases, with 12 bases between. Per germline, CDR1 MNHEY and CDR2 SVGEGT. CDR3 loop: CASSYSRGTGAFF. The CDR3 DNA follows: TGTGCCAGCAGTTACTCGAGGGGGACGGGAGCTTTCTTT.

In this sample, this clonotype turned up many times. The chain carries TRBV2 and TRBJ2-1; 9 bases fit TRBD2. The germline gives CDR1 SNHLY, CDR2 FYNNEI. The CDR3 spans 15 residues. V lost 6 bases and J lost 1; bases outside the gene matches: 4. The DNA for the CDR3 is TGTGCCAGCAGACTTAGCGGGAGTTCCTACAATGAGCAGTTCTTC. Protein: CASRLSGSSYNEQFF.

In its sample, this clonotype was seen many times. CDR3: CASSPTEVRNEKLFF. The CDR3 region has the DNA TGTGCCAGCAGCCCCACGGAAGTTCGAAATGAAAAACTGTTTTTT. V is TRBV5-5 and J is TRBJ1-4; D is uncertain. The CDR3 is made up of 15 amino acids. Trimming shortened V by 4 bases and J by 5 bases, and 15 bases separated the two germline ends. Per the germline V gene, CDR1 is SGHKS and CDR2 is YYEKEE (reference sequence).

CDR3 DNA sequence: TGTGCCAGCAGCAAGGACAGGGGGCCTTTGGAGACCCAGTACTTC. Translating gives CASSKDRGPLETQYF. V and J are TRBV7-9 and TRBJ2-5; 11 bases fit TRBD1. The ends lost 5 bases at V and 5 bases at J; junction bases unmatched: 7. The CDR3 is 15 residues long. Germline V gene lookup returns CDR1 SEHNR and CDR2 FQNEAQ (reference sequence).

This rearrangement joins TRBV16 to TRBJ1-3; D possibly corresponds to TRBD1 (5 bases). The CDR3 has 17 amino acids. Trimming pared 0 bases from V and 2 bases from J, leaving 14 bases between. CDR1 KGHSY and CDR2 FQNENV come from the germline V gene. CDR3 amino acids: CASSQSVQGLTGNTIYF. CDR3 bases: TGTGCCAGCAGCCAATCGGTCCAGGGCCTCACTGGAAACACCATATATTTT.

This clonotype was found many times. V is TRBV12-3 or TRBV12-4 and J is TRBJ2-1; D possibly corresponds to TRBD1 (5 bases). Trimming removed 1 base at V and 10 bases at J, with 14 bases between. The CDR3 runs to 14 residues. CDR3 sequence reads: CASSLVGGAPEQFF. CDR3 coding DNA: TGTGCCAGCAGTTTAGTCGGTGGGGCCCCAGAGCAGTTCTTC.